The following is a TCR beta chain sequence with its context. This CDR3 region has 17 residues. The junction had 11 bases not matched to a gene; V was cut back by 2 bases and J by 2 bases. Germline CDR1 is SGHTA and CDR2 is FQGNSA. The data were obtained in a study of blood T cell repertoires in COVID-19. Study as a whole: The cDNA or gDNA used as material had been derived from T cells, B-cell-depleted T cells, or PBMCs.

It was during active infection that Seattle patients were enrolled and then longitudinally followed. Authors' data handling: From reference gene primer amplification, estimates of nucleated cell counts were derived. TCRdb keeps only in-frame clones here, not all; method: immunoSEQ multiplex PCR. V, J and clone size were drawn from that table, and D and trimming were deduced from the DNA. The data show 250,000 or so clones, with about 91% seen just once and just under 6.5% held by the top ten. The material sequenced was peripheral blood. The source is a woman aged 25 to 39 with COVID-19, enrolled during active disease. This chain uses TRBV7-2 with TRBJ1-2; 7 nucleotides match TRBD1. The CDR3 loop is CASSLPWGAGGNYGYTF. CDR3 coding DNA: TGTGCCAGCAGCTTACCCTGGGGAGCAGGGGGAAACTATGGCTACACCTTC. The whole variable domain, filled in from reference TRBV7-2 and TRBJ1-2, reads GAGVSQSPSNKVTEKGKDVELRCDPISGHTALYWYRQSLGQGLEFLIYFQGNSAPDKSGLPSDRFSAERTGGSVSTLTIQRTQQEDSAVYLCASSLPWGAGGNYGYTFGSGTRLTVV.